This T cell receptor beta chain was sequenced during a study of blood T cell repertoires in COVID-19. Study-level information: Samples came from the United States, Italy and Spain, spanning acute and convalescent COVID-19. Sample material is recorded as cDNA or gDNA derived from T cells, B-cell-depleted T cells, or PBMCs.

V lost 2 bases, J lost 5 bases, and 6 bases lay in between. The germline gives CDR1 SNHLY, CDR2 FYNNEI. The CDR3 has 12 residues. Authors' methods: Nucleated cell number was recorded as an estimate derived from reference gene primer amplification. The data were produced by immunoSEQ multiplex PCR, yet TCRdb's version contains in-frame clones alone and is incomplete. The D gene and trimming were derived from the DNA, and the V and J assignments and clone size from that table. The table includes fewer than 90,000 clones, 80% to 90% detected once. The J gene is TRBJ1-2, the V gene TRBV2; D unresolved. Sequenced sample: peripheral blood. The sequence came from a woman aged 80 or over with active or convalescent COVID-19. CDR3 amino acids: CASSEQAYGYTF. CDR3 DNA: TGTGCCAGCAGTGAACAGGCATATGGCTACACCTTC.